The sequence of this TCR beta chain was determined in a study of shared clonotypes between healthy human individuals. Overall study results and limits: In a handful of donors, about 5% of naive CD4 clonotypes appeared in common.

DNA at 200 ng, 25,000 to 35,000 T cell genomes, went into sorted-subset replicate PCRs. Original processing notes: Junction-only immunoSEQ sequences carried no quality scores, so filtering differed. Here immunoSEQ multiplex PCR was the method, and the copy in TCRdb shows in-frame clones only, minus some. V and J calls and clone size are those listed in that table; D and trimming were worked out from the DNA. The sample contains some 1.5 million clones, 98% of which appear only once. The V and J ends lost 3 bases and 7 bases respectively, with 14 bases between them. This CDR3 comprises 13 residues. From germline, CDR1 is SGHTS and CDR2 YDEGEE. Comment on this clone: Antigen: not known.

This receptor was taken from a young man in good health. The chain combines TRBV5-8 with TRBJ2-7; D gene uncertain. The source material was naive CD4+ T cells sorted from blood. Subset specified: CD45RA+ positively selected. This chain's CDR3 is CASSSRRRWEQYF. CDR3 bases: TGTGCCAGCAGCTCAAGACGGCGCTGGGAGCAGTACTTC. The whole variable domain, filled in from reference TRBV5-8 and TRBJ2-7, reads EAGVTQSPTHLIKTRGQQATLRCSPISGHTSVYWYQQALGLGLQFLLWYDEGEERNRGNFPPRFSGRQFPNYSSELNVNALELEDSALYLCASSSRRRWEQYFGPGTRLTVT.